This T cell receptor (beta chain) came from a study of shared clonotypes between healthy human individuals. Authors' methods: There were no quality scores in the junction-only immunoSEQ sequences, so filtering differed. Here immunoSEQ multiplex PCR was the method, and the copy in TCRdb shows in-frame clones only, minus some. The DNA was the basis for D and trimming; V, J and clone size are from that table. The sample has about 1.5 million clones; 98% are singletons. This clone has a single count. CDR1 is SNHLY and CDR2 is FYNNEI in the germline V gene. The V segment lost 4 bases and the J segment 4 bases; nucleotides outside the gene matches: 6. The CDR3 length is 14 residues.

The source of this sequence is a man aged 25 to 45 in good health. The sample consisted of naive CD4+ T cells sorted from blood. Noted subset: CD45RA+ positively selected. This sequence joins TRBV2 and TRBJ2-7; 8 bases are shared with TRBD2. This CDR3 reads CASSGGTSMYEQYF. The CDR3 DNA sequence: TGTGCCAGCAGTGGCGGGACTAGTATGTACGAGCAGTACTTC.